The 2 T cell receptor beta chains below were found in one sample sequenced in a study of blood T cell repertoires in COVID-19. Produced via immunoSEQ multiplex PCR; TCRdb's table is partial and in-frame only. The data contain about 140,000 clones, around 80% of them singletons. Sample: peripheral blood. These receptors all stem from a man in his sixties who had recovered from COVID-19.

This clone was seen ten or more times. The V call is TRBV27, the J call TRBJ2-1, with D maybe TRBD1 (6 bases). V was cut by 6 bases and J by 9 bases, with 21 bases left in between. The germline CDR1 and CDR2 sequences are MNHEY and SMNVEV (reference sequence). The CDR3 is made up of 15 amino acids. CDR3 sequence reads: CASRTGASVGGEQFF. The CDR3 region has the DNA TGTGCCAGCAGGACAGGAGCCTCCGTTGGAGGTGAGCAGTTCTTC.

This chain connects TRBV27 to TRBJ2-5, with D possibly TRBD1 on 7 matching bases. CDR1 and CDR2 (germline): MNHEY, SMNVEV (reference sequence). This CDR3 is 15 amino acids long. Trimming removed 3 bases at V and 5 bases at J, with 16 bases between. As DNA, the CDR3 is TGTGCCAGCAGTTTGGGTGGAGGGGGCTGGGAGACCCAGTACTTC. This codes for CASSLGGGGWETQYF.